A single T cell receptor (beta chain) is shown here with its context. Its target is unknown. These data belong to a study of T cell repertoires in cytomegalovirus infection. The wider study: Both recently identified HLA-C-restricted and well-studied HLA-B-restricted CMV epitopes were used in the study. Public TCR beta signature analysis indicated the presence of both CMV infection and matching HLA type. Whole-study results and caveats: Cumulated frequencies of public TCR beta families served to identify carriers of CMV plus the relevant HLA. HLA-C-restricted, CMV-specific TCR beta clonotypes were dominant ex vivo.

Using its own MiXCR run on the reads, TCRdb lists one record per CDR3 protein. Among a few hundred thousand distinct CDR3 sequences listed, under 55% were seen once. The sequence was collected from a human donor in good health (CMV status not recorded). Some clones in this sample may be carry-over from other donors' samples. The material was cultured PBMCs, obtained from culture after CMV antigen stimulation.

CDR3 DNA sequence: TGTGCCAGCAGTTTCCCTTTTGAGACAGGGATGAATTCACCCCTCCACTTT. Residues: CASSFPFETGMNSPLHF. This chain connects TRBV27 to TRBJ1-6; 7 nucleotides match TRBD1. The CDR3 spans 17 residues. With 3 bases clipped from V and 7 bases from J, the junction kept 12 bases outside the gene matches. The germline gives CDR1 MNHEY, CDR2 SMNVEV (reference sequence).